This note documents a single TCR beta chain sequence. Its antigen is unknown. The data stem from a study of siplizumab effects on memory and regulatory T cells. Overall study findings and caveats: Unstimulated subsets contained matches for only a minor fraction of alloreactive clones.

Assays covered roughly 90,000 TCR templates per sample. The data were produced by immunoSEQ multiplex PCR, yet TCRdb's version contains in-frame clones alone and is incomplete. The sample gives 99,000 or so clones, over 90% of which show up once; approximately 0.58% is in the top ten. The germline V gene encodes CDR1 SGHNT and CDR2 YENEEA. This CDR3 has 14 amino acids. Trimming cost V 3 bases and J 4 bases, with 13 bases left between them. The sequenced sample was Tregs sorted from blood. The V and J genes are TRBV11-3 and TRBJ2-7, with a possible D match to TRBD1 (5 bases). The source of this sequence is a human donor in good health. CDR3: CASSFGRVLYEQYF. CDR3 nucleotide sequence: TGTGCCAGCAGCTTCGGCAGGGTACTTTACGAGCAGTACTTC.